These 7 T cell receptor beta chains were all obtained from the same sample, sequenced in a study of shared clonotypes between healthy human individuals. The naive CD8 subset, CD45RO-negative cells positively selected for CCR7, excluded terminally differentiated effector memory CD45RA+ cells. The data were produced by immunoSEQ multiplex PCR, yet TCRdb's version contains in-frame clones alone and is incomplete. This repertoire shows about 2,100,000 clones, 85% to 95% found once; its top ten account for around 1.7%. The material sequenced was naive CD8+ T cells from PBMCs. These receptors came from a man between 18 and 29 years old in good health. Some clones in this sample may be carry-over from other donors' samples.

This chain uses TRBV7-8 with TRBJ2-2, with 16 bases lining up with TRBD2. In germline, CDR1 is SGHVS, CDR2 FQNEAQ. This CDR3 is 17 amino acids long. With 6 bases clipped from V and 3 bases from J, the junction kept 4 bases outside the gene matches. This CDR3 is CASRLGLAGGDTGELFF. CDR3 nucleotide sequence: TGTGCCAGCAGATTGGGACTAGCGGGAGGGGACACCGGGGAGCTGTTTTTT.

This clone was seen a few times. The chain couples TRBV29-1 to TRBJ1-1; 10 bases agree with TRBD1. This CDR3 contains 14 residues. Germline CDR1 is SQVTM and CDR2 is ANQGSEA. J lost 4 bases, V lost 7 bases, and 9 bases had no gene match. CDR3 DNA: TGCAGCGCTTTGGGGACAGGGGTTGGCACTGAAGCTTTCTTT. It encodes CSALGTGVGTEAFF.

The chain recombines TRBV11-2 with TRBJ1-1, with 8 bases that match TRBD1. Looked up from germline, CDR1 is SGHAT and CDR2 is FQNNGV. J gave up 10 bases and V 1 base, and 11 bases lay outside the gene matches. This CDR3 is built from 15 residues. The CDR3 sequence: CASSLGATGVEGAFF. CDR3 coding DNA: TGTGCCAGCAGCTTAGGCGCGACAGGGGTGGAGGGAGCTTTCTTT.

The J gene is TRBJ1-2, the V gene TRBV2, with a tentative D call TRBD1 (6 bases). Deletions cut 7 bases from V and 5 bases from J, with 11 bases between. This CDR3 has 12 residues. Germline V lookup: CDR1 SNHLY, CDR2 FYNNEI. CDR3 sequence reads: CASTGHQYGYTF. The CDR3 DNA reads TGTGCCAGCACGGGACATCAGTATGGCTACACCTTC.

This chain joins TRBV15 and TRBJ2-7; D is uncertain. Germline values: CDR1 LNHNV, CDR2 YYDKDF (reference sequence). Trimming took 5 bases from V and 2 from J, leaving 13 bases between them. The CDR3 spans 14 residues. The CDR3 loop reads CATSAKVSAYEQYF. The CDR3 coding sequence is TGTGCCACCAGCGCTAAGGTTTCAGCCTACGAGCAGTACTTC.

The V gene is TRBV29-1, the J gene TRBJ1-4, with D hard to call. Trimming left V 7 bases short and J 4 bases short, with 13 bases between. This CDR3 has 13 residues. The germline CDR1 and CDR2 sequences are SQVTM and ANQGSEA. The CDR3 DNA follows: TGCAGCGCAATTGAGGGAGATAATGAAAAACTGTTTTTT. Amino acids: CSAIEGDNEKLFF.

The rearrangement uses TRBV28 and TRBJ2-7; D gene ambiguous. The CDR3 sequence is 13 residues long. V shed 5 bases and J shed 1 base, with 9 bases lying between them. Germline assignment: CDR1 MDHEN and CDR2 SYDVKM. As DNA, the CDR3 is TGTGCCAGCAGTCCACATACATCCTACGAGCAGTACTTC. It is translated as CASSPHTSYEQYF.